The 9 T cell receptor beta chains given below trace back to one sample, sequenced in a study of regulatory T cells. Primers: 52 TRBV forward and 13 TRBJ reverse. The assay was immunoSEQ multiplex PCR, and TCRdb's table has in-frame clones only and misses some. The sample holds about 5,900 clones, roughly 80% seen once. The specimen was CD8+ T cells sorted from blood. Receptors were obtained from a child between 10 and 17 years old with CD3G deficiency.

This chain links TRBV7-2 with TRBJ2-4; D gene ambiguous. The germline gives CDR1 SGHTA, CDR2 FQGNSA. The V and J ends lost 1 base and 2 bases respectively, with 9 bases between them. CDR3 length equals 15 residues. The CDR3 region has the DNA TGTGCCAGCAGCTTAGTTGCGGTCTCCAAAAACATTCAGTACTTC. The encoded protein is CASSLVAVSKNIQYF.

The rearrangement uses TRBV6-1 and TRBJ2-1; D uncertain. Trimming pared 6 bases from V and 10 bases from J, leaving 7 bases between. CDR1 is MNHNS, CDR2 SASEGT, per germline. The CDR3 sequence is 10 residues long. In DNA form, the CDR3 reads TGTGCCAGCAGCCTCGGCGAGCAGTTCTTC. As protein: CASSLGEQFF.

V gene TRBV28 combines with J gene TRBJ1-5; 7 bases map to TRBD1. With V trimmed by 5 bases and J by 6 bases, 10 bases remained unmatched. CDR1 and CDR2 from the germline V gene are MDHEN and SYDVKM. This CDR3 contains 15 residues. The CDR3: CASSKGTDFSQPQHF. The CDR3 bases are TGTGCCAGCAGTAAAGGGACAGATTTTAGTCAGCCCCAGCATTTT.

This chain uses TRBV5-1 with TRBJ2-5; D not resolved. The DNA end lines up better with TRBJ2-7; the J call may be wrong. The CDR3 is 16 residues long. Germline assignment: CDR1 SGHRS and CDR2 YFSETQ. The CDR3 reads CASSLGTGRINYEQYF. For the CDR3, the DNA is TGCGCCAGCAGCTTGGGGACCGGACGGATAAACTACGAGCAGTACTTC.

The chain couples TRBV21-1 to TRBJ2-1; the table's D call, TRBD1, has no DNA check behind it. TRBV21-1 is classified as a pseudogene. The CDR3 spans 16 residues. The CDR3 protein is CASSGQPPGSYNEQFF. CDR3 in DNA: TGTGCCAGCAGCGGACAGCCTCCGGGGTCCTACAATGAGCAGTTCTTC.

The chain joins TRBV7-9 to TRBJ2-5; TRBD1 is a possible D gene (6 bases). Deletions cut 5 bases from V and 4 bases from J, with 26 bases between. In germline, CDR1 is SEHNR, CDR2 FQNEAQ (reference sequence). The CDR3 length is 18 residues. CDR3 sequence reads: CASSTWAGLGAGGETQYF. The DNA for the CDR3 is TGTGCCAGCAGCACCTGGGCAGGTCTGGGGGCCGGCGGAGAGACCCAGTACTTC.

CDR3 bases: TGTGCCAGCAGTGAAGATAGCGGGAGCTACGAGCAGTACTTC. Translation: CASSEDSGSYEQYF. The gene calls are TRBV6-1 and TRBJ2-7, with 9 bases matching TRBD2. The CDR3 length is 14 residues. Germline trimming cut 1 base from V and 3 bases from J; bases unmatched to any gene: 1. CDR1 and CDR2 (germline): MNHNS, SASEGT.

The chain carries TRBV6-6 and TRBJ1-1; D gene unclear. CDR1 MNHNY and CDR2 SVGAGI come from the germline V gene (reference sequence). The CDR3 is 12 amino acids. The V end lost 2 bases, the J end lost 8 bases, and 9 bases lay between the germline ends. The CDR3 nucleotides are TGTGCCAGCAGTTACGGAGGTTCGGAAGCTTTCTTT. Protein sequence: CASSYGGSEAFF.

The rearrangement links TRBV10-2 to TRBJ2-7; 9 bases align to TRBD2. Per germline, CDR1 WSHSY and CDR2 SAAADI. Germline trimming cut 8 bases from V and 0 bases from J; bases unmatched to any gene: 2. The CDR3 sequence is 13 residues long. The CDR3 nucleotides read TGCGCCAGCCGCGGGAGGGACTCCTACGAGCAGTACTTC. It encodes CASRGRDSYEQYF.